This paragraph covers one T cell receptor (beta chain) sequence. Its antigen is undetermined. The sample originates from a study of shared clonotypes between healthy human individuals. Study observations and caveats: Sorted-subset samples were not fully sequenced, rarefaction indicated. Memory subsets generally showed smaller estimated richness than naive subsets did.

Assay: immunoSEQ multiplex PCR; the TCRdb copy retains only in-frame clones and omits some. The data hold about 2.1 million clones, with around 93% observed a single time. This CDR3 has 16 amino acids. From germline, CDR1 is MNHEY and CDR2 SMNVEV (reference sequence). With 3 bases clipped from V and 7 bases from J, the junction kept 11 bases outside the gene matches. Naivety among CD8 cells was defined by CD45RO negativity and positive CCR7 selection, thereby excluding terminally differentiated effector memory CD45RA+ cells. The sequencing input was naive CD8+ T cells from PBMCs. This sequence joins TRBV27 and TRBJ2-1, with 8 positions matching TRBD2. The TCR comes from a man between 18 and 35 years old in good health. Some clones in this sample may be carry-over from other donors' samples. CDR3 sequence: CASSFGAGAPGNEQFF. CDR3 nucleotide sequence: TGTGCCAGCAGTTTCGGAGCGGGAGCGCCGGGGAATGAGCAGTTCTTC.